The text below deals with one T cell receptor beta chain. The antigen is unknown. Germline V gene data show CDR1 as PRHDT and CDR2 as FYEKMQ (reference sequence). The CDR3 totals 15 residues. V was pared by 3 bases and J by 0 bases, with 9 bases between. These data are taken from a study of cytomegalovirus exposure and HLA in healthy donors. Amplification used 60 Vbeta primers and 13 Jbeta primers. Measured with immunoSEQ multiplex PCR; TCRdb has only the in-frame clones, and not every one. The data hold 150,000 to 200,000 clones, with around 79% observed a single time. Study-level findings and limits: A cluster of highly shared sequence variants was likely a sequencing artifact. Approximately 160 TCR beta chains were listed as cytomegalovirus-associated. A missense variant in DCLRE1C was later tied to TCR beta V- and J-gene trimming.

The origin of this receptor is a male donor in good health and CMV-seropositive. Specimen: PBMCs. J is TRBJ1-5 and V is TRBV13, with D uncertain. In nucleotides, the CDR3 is TGTGCCAGCAGCTTTGGACTGAGTAGCAATCAGCCCCAGCATTTT. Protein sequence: CASSFGLSSNQPQHF.